This T cell receptor (beta chain) is from a study of monozygotic twins with inflammatory bowel disease. TCRalpha and TCRbeta cDNA underwent two nested PCRs of around 15 and 9 cycles. TCRdb reworked the 5' RACE reads into one entry per CDR3 protein, no DNA. Its listing shows about 420,000 distinct CDR3 sequences. Worth noting for this clonotype: What it binds is unknown.

The CDR3 totals 12 residues. The germline gives CDR1 WSHSY, CDR2 SAAADI. Study-wide findings and caveats: Healthy co-twins had higher TCRbeta inverse Simpson diversity than their IBD twins. The analysis yielded no support for one strong signal or clonotype associated with IBD. Researchers reported no repertoire similarity difference between concordant and discordant twins, possibly from limited power.

The chain is built from TRBV10-2 and TRBJ2-2. This TCR was recovered from a human donor with ulcerative colitis or Crohn's disease, or a healthy co-twin of an affected twin (not recorded which). The specimen was blood. CDR3 residues: CASSLAPGELFF.